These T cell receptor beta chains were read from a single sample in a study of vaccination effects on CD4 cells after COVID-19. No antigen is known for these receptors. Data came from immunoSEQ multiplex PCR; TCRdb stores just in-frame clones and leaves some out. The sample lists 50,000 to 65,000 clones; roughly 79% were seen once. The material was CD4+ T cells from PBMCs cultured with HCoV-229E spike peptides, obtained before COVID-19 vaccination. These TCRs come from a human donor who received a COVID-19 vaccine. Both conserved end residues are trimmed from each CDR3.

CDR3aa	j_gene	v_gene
ASSPQGQPQH	TRBJ1-5	TRBV7-8
ASSTGTVFFSTDTQY	TRBJ2-3	TRBV5-1
ASSLDVDYGYT	TRBJ1-2	TRBV5-1
ASMASSSTDTQY	TRBJ2-3	TRBV5-1
ASSAPRQVTNEKLF	TRBJ1-4	TRBV6-1
ASSLEPGRSYNEQF	TRBJ2-1	TRBV7-3
ASSLGTDEKLF	TRBJ1-4	TRBV12-3/TRBV12-4
ASSEEALSSYNEQF	TRBJ2-1	TRBV7-3
ASSPGQGPEKLF	TRBJ1-4	TRBV5-4
ASSTQNTGELF	TRBJ2-2	TRBV19
ASSLMVGLNQPQH	TRBJ1-5	TRBV5-5
ASSPPRGDPETQY	TRBJ2-5	TRBV18
ASSPGAEKTMNTEAF	TRBJ1-1	TRBV7-2
SASWAGGTDTQY	TRBJ2-3	TRBV20-1
ASSMLRWGNTEAF	TRBJ1-1	TRBV6-6
ASSDNSPLH	TRBJ1-6	TRBV2
ASSSGVGRTGELF	TRBJ2-2	TRBV27
ASSESVWATSNTGELF	TRBJ2-2	TRBV6-1
ASSLGQEGTEAF	TRBJ1-1	TRBV6-5
ASRRNGGNTEAF	TRBJ1-1	TRBV5-6
ASGLEVSSYNEQF	TRBJ2-1	TRBV12-5
ARVPTLKREDTDTQY	TRBJ2-3	TRBV28
ASSAGQGRGNTEAF	TRBJ1-1	TRBV18
ASSLLSNTGELF	TRBJ2-2	TRBV27
ASSESRQGNSPLH	TRBJ1-6	TRBV10-2